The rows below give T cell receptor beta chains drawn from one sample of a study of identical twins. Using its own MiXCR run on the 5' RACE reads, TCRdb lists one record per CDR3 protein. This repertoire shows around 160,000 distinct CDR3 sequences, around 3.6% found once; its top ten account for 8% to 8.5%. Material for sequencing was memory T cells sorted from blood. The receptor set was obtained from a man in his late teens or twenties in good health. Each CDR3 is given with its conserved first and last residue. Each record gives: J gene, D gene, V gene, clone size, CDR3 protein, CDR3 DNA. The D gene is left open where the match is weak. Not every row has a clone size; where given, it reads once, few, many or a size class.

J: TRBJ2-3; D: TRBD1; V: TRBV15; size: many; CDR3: CATSRPGQSSSTDTQYF; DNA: TGTGCCACCAGCAGACCGGGACAGTCATCGAGCACAGATACGCAGTATTTT
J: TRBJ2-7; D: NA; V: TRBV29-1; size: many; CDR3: CSVSSPGGYEQYF; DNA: TGCAGCGTCTCGTCACCAGGGGGGTACGAGCAGTACTTC
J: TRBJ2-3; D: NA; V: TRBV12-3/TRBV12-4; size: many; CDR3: CASSPSHSTDTQYF; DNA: TGTGCCAGCAGTCCTAGCCACAGCACAGATACGCAGTATTTT
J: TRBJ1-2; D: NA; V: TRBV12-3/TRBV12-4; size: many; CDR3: CASSSTMFGYTF; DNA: TGTGCCAGCAGTTCCACAATGTTCGGCTACACCTTC
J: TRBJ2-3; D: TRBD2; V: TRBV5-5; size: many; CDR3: CASSLQLAGPTDTQYF; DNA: TGTGCCAGCAGCTTACAACTAGCGGGACCCACAGATACGCAGTATTTT
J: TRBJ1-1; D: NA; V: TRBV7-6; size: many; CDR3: CASSLEVRGTEAFF; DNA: TGTGCCAGCAGCTTAGAAGTAAGGGGGACTGAAGCTTTCTTT
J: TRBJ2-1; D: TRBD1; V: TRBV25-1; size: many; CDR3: CASSGGTGFDEQFF; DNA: TGTGCCAGCAGTGGTGGGACAGGGTTCGATGAGCAGTTCTTC
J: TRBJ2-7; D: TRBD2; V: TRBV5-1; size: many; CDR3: CASSLERGYEQYF; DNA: TGCGCCAGCAGCTTGGAGCGGGGATACGAGCAGTACTTC
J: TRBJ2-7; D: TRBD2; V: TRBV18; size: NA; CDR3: CASSPRTSGTYEQYF; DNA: TGTGCCAGCTCACCGCGGACTAGCGGGACCTACGAGCAGTACTTC
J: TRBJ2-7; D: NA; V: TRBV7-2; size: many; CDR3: CASSLSGYSYEQYF; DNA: TGTGCCAGCAGCTTATCGGGCTACTCCTACGAGCAGTACTTC
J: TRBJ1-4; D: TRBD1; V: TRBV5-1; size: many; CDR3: CASSFPTGGNEKLFF; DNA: TGCGCCAGCAGCTTCCCGACAGGGGGAAATGAAAAACTGTTTTTT
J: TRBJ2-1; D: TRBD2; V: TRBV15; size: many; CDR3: CATGRGQLAGLQFF; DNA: TGTGCCACCGGGAGGGGGCAACTAGCGGGACTACAGTTCTTC
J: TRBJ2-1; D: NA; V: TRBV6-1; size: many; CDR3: CASSNIHEQFF; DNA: TGTGCCAGCAGCAATATCCATGAGCAGTTCTTC
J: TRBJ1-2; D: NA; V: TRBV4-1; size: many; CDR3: CASSQDPMLTYGYTF; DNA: TGCGCCAGCAGCCAAGATCCCATGTTGACCTATGGCTACACCTTC
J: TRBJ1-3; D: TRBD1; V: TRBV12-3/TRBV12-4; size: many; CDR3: CASSSTGTGAGNTIYF; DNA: TGTGCCAGCAGTTCGACCGGGACAGGGGCTGGAAACACCATATATTTT
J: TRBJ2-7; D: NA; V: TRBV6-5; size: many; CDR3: CASSVGSYEQYF; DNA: TGTGCCAGCAGCGTCGGTTCCTACGAGCAGTACTTC
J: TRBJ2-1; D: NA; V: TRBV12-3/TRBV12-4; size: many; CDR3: CASRHTSNEQFF; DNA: TGTGCCAGCAGGCACACAAGCAATGAGCAGTTCTTC
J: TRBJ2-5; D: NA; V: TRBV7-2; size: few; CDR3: CASSGSPRETQYF; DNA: TGTGCCAGCAGCGGTTCACCGCGGGAGACCCAGTACTTC
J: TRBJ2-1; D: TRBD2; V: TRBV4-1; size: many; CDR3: CASSPRAGGYNEQFF; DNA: TGCGCCAGCAGTCCTAGGGCGGGAGGCTACAATGAGCAGTTCTTC
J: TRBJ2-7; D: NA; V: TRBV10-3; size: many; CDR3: CAISGAAGITYEQYF; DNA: TGTGCCATCAGTGGAGCCGCAGGGATAACCTACGAGCAGTACTTC
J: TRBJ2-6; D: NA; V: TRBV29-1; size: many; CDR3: CSSWTSGANVLTF; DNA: TGCAGCTCTTGGACATCTGGGGCCAACGTCCTGACTTTC
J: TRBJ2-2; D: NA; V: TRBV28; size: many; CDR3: CATNNANTGELFF; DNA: TGTGCCACCAATAACGCGAACACCGGGGAGCTGTTTTTT
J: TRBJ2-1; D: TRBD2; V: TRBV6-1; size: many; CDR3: CASSLLAASYNEQFF; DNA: TGTGCCAGCAGCCTACTAGCGGCCTCCTACAATGAGCAGTTCTTC
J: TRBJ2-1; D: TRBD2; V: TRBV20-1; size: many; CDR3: CSARGREGPNEQFF; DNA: TGCAGTGCTAGAGGGCGGGAGGGCCCCAATGAGCAGTTCTTC
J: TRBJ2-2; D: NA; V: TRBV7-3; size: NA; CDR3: CASSLQGRATGELFF; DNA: TGTGCCAGCAGCCTACAGGGGAGGGCCACCGGGGAGCTGTTTTTT
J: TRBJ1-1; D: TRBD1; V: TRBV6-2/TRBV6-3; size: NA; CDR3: CASSYGDRTHTEAFF; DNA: TGTGCCAGCAGTTACGGGGACAGGACCCACACTGAAGCTTTCTTT
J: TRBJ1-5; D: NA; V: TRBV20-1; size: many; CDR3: CSARVNQPQHF; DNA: TGCAGTGCTAGAGTCAATCAGCCCCAGCATTTT
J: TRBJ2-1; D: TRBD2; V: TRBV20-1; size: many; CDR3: CSAETGGLFNEQFF; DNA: TGCAGTGCAGAAACGGGAGGGCTGTTTAATGAGCAGTTCTTC
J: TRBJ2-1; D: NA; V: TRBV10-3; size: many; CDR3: CAISPQLGEQFF; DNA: TGTGCCATCAGTCCCCAGTTGGGTGAGCAGTTCTTC
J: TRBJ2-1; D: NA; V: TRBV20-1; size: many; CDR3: CSFPRGSSYNEQFF; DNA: TGCAGTTTCCCCAGGGGAAGCTCCTACAATGAGCAGTTCTTC
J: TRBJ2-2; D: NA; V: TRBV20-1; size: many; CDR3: CSALQGVKNTGELFF; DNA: TGCAGTGCCCTCCAGGGTGTTAAGAACACCGGGGAGCTGTTTTTT
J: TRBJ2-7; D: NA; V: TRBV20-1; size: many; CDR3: CSASEPVSEQYF; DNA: TGCAGTGCGTCCGAGCCTGTAAGTGAGCAGTACTTC